The present TCR beta chain was sequenced within a study of T-cell memory formation after mild COVID-19. Looking at the study overall: Largely, the TCR clusters proved donor specific.

The CDR3 length is 16 residues. V dropped 4 bases and J dropped 4; count of bases not matched to a gene: 8. Per the germline V gene, CDR1 is MNHNS and CDR2 is SASEGT. Findings of the study overall: Pre-infection memory held some responding clones, suggesting pre-existing cross-reactive T cells responded.

A note on this clonotype: Its antigen is unknown.

Constant-segment primers and 5'RACE yielded cDNA libraries for TCR alpha and TCR beta, each carrying sample barcodes and UMIs. TCRdb processed the 5' RACE reads anew with MiXCR; each CDR3 protein has one entry. The sample holds 250,000 to 300,000 distinct CDR3 sequences, under 20% seen once. The V and J genes are TRBV6-1 and TRBJ2-2; 8 bases align to TRBD1. The TCR originated in a man aged 18 to 35 who had mild COVID-19 (a few samples of this study predate the infection). Cell type and time point are not known. Sequenced input: PBMCs or a T cell subset sorted from them (not recorded which). CDR3 coding DNA: TGTGCCAGCAGTGCCCCAGGGGGCGCCGGCACCGGGGAGCTGTTTTTT. Translated: CASSAPGGAGTGELFF.